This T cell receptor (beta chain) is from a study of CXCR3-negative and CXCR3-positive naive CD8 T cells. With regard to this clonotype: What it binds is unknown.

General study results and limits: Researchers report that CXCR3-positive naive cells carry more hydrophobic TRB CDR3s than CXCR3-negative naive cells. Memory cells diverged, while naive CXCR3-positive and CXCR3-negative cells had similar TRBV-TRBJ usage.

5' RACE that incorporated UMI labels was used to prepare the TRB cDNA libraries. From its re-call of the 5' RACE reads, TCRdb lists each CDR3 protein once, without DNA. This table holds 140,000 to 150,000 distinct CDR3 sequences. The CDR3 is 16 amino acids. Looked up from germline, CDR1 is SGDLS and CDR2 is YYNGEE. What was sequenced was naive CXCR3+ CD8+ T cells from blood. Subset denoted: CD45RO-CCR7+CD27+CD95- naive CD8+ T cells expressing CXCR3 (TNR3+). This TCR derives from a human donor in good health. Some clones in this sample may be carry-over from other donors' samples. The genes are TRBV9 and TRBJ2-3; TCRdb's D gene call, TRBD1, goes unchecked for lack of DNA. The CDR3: CASSVGWGLSTDTQYF. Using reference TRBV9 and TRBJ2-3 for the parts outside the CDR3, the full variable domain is DSGVTQTPKHLITATGQRVTLRCSPRSGDLSVYWYQQSLDQGLQFLIQYYNGEERAKGNILERFSAQQFPDLHSELNLSSLELGDSALYFCASSVGWGLSTDTQYFGPGTRLTVL.